This T cell receptor beta chain was sequenced in a study of blood T cell repertoires in COVID-19. In the study overall: Samples came from the United States, Italy and Spain, spanning acute and convalescent COVID-19. T cells, B-cell-depleted T cells, or PBMCs provided the cDNA or gDNA that served as material.

Original handling: Scientists estimated how many nucleated cells there were by amplifying reference gene primers. Sequencing used immunoSEQ multiplex PCR; TCRdb keeps in-frame clones, though not all of them. From that table come the V and J calls and clone size; the DNA was used to work out D and trimming. The table includes approximately 110,000 clones, 80% to 90% detected once. This CDR3 is 15 amino acids long. CDR1 and CDR2 (germline): SGHTS, YDEGEE. The V segment lost 0 bases and the J segment 6 bases; nucleotides outside the gene matches: 7. The receptor was isolated from a human donor in a cohort sampled during active COVID-19. The sample was peripheral blood. V usage is TRBV5-8 and J usage is TRBJ2-3, with 7 nucleotides matching TRBD2. The chain's CDR3 is CASSLGGGGRDTQYF. In DNA form, the CDR3 reads TGTGCCAGCAGCTTGGGAGGCGGGGGAAGGGATACGCAGTATTTT.